The 24 T cell receptor beta chains below all came from one sample that was sequenced in a study of blood T cell repertoires in COVID-19. Sequencing was performed with immunoSEQ multiplex PCR; in TCRdb, only in-frame clones are kept and a portion is missing. The sample has 98,000 or so clones, about 89% seen once. Input material: peripheral blood. The receptors were sampled from a man between 50 and 59 years old with acute or convalescent COVID-19.

CDR3 amino acids: CASSVAHQGTGELFF. CDR3 sequence (DNA): TGTGCCAGCAGTGTAGCACACCAGGGCACCGGGGAGCTGTTTTTT. The chain is built from TRBV25-1 and TRBJ2-2, with D tentatively TRBD1 (5 bases). Trimming removed 4 bases at V and 4 bases at J, with 13 bases between. This CDR3 has 15 residues. Germline V gives CDR1 MGHDK, CDR2 SYGVNS.

V gene TRBV23-1 combines with J gene TRBJ2-1; D gene unclear. TRBV23-1 qualifies as an ORF whose function is uncertain. Trimming cost V 0 bases and J 7 bases, with 13 bases left between them. This CDR3 region has 15 residues. CDR3 sequence: CASSQSMQNLNEQFF. The CDR3 DNA is TGCGCCAGCAGTCAATCCATGCAGAACCTGAATGAGCAGTTCTTC.

V usage is TRBV29-1 and J usage is TRBJ2-5, with D maybe TRBD1 (6 bases). The germline CDR1 and CDR2 sequences are SQVTM and ANQGSEA. This CDR3 comprises 12 residues. V was cut by 8 bases and J by 3 bases, with 13 bases left in between. This chain's CDR3 is CSTRGVKETQYF. In DNA, the CDR3 is TGCAGCACCAGGGGCGTTAAAGAGACCCAGTACTTC. Together with reference TRBV29-1 and TRBJ2-5, the CDR3 gives the full variable domain: SAVISQKPSRDICQRGTSLTIQCQVDSQVTMMFWYRQQPGQSLTLIATANQGSEATYESGFVIDKFPISRPNLTFSTLTVSNMSPEDSSIYLCSTRGVKETQYFGPGTRLLVL.

V and J are TRBV11-2 and TRBJ2-7, with 9 bases matching TRBD2. CDR1 and CDR2 (germline): SGHAT, FQNNGV. The junction had 1 base not matched to a gene; V was cut back by 1 base and J by 3 bases. The CDR3 is 14 amino acids. In DNA, the CDR3 is TGTGCCAGCAGCTTAGCTAGCGGGAACTACGAGCAGTACTTC. This sequence encodes CASSLASGNYEQYF.

The rearrangement joins TRBV6-1 to TRBJ1-6; D gene ambiguous. The germline V gene has CDR1 MNHNS and CDR2 SASEGT. Trimming removed 2 bases at V and 5 bases at J, with 7 bases between. CDR3 length equals 14 residues. The CDR3 DNA sequence: TGTGCCAGCAGTGAACTCGGGGATAATTCACCCCTCCACTTT. This encodes CASSELGDNSPLHF.

The chain recombines TRBV30 with TRBJ2-2; 11 positions match TRBD2. CDR3 length: 17 amino acids. V was clipped by 0 bases and J by 3 bases; unmatched bases: 6. Looked up from germline, CDR1 is GTSNPN and CDR2 is SVGIG (reference sequence). CDR3 loop: CAWSVLAGVEDTGELFF. The CDR3 bases are TGTGCCTGGAGTGTACTAGCGGGAGTCGAGGACACCGGGGAGCTGTTTTTT.

The V and J genes are TRBV28 and TRBJ1-2; D may be TRBD1 (6 bases). V dropped 6 bases and J dropped 6 bases, with 11 bases sitting between them. Germline assignment: CDR1 MDHEN and CDR2 SYDVKM. The CDR3 consists of 12 residues. This CDR3 reads CASSPHRDGYTF. In DNA form, the CDR3 reads TGTGCCAGCAGCCCCCACAGGGATGGCTACACCTTC.

This clone was picked up one time. The chain joins TRBV15 to TRBJ1-5; D gene ambiguous. This CDR3 is built from 16 residues. V lost 0 bases and J 0 bases, leaving 9 bases between the germline ends. Germline V lookup: CDR1 LNHNV, CDR2 YYDKDF (reference sequence). The DNA of the CDR3 is TGTGCCACCAGCAGAGACGGAGTCGGTAGCAATCAGCCCCAGCATTTT. Protein product: CATSRDGVGSNQPQHF.

This clone was seen just once. The V gene is TRBV10-3, the J gene TRBJ2-7; 7 nucleotides agree with TRBD2. The trim removed 5 bases at V and 4 bases at J, leaving 14 bases unmatched. CDR1 is ENHRY, CDR2 SYGVKD, per germline. The CDR3 has 16 residues. In nucleotides, the CDR3 is TGTGCCATCAGTAATCAGCGGGGAACTTCTATATACGAGCAGTACTTC. This sequence encodes CAISNQRGTSIYEQYF.

A few counts support this clone. The chain links TRBV5-4 to TRBJ1-2, with D unclear. V was clipped by 0 bases and J by 4 bases, with 4 bases between them. There are 12 residues in the CDR3. Germline V gene sequence: CDR1 SGHNT, CDR2 YYREEE (reference sequence). As DNA, the CDR3 is TGTGCCAGCAGCTTGGACATCTATGGCTACACCTTC. It is translated as CASSLDIYGYTF.

The sample holds one count of this clone. This chain joins TRBV18 and TRBJ2-2, with no clear D. Trimming took off 2 bases at V and 4 bases at J, with 11 bases between the two ends. Germline CDR1 is KGHSH and CDR2 is LQKENI. CDR3 length equals 15 residues. The CDR3 sequence is CASSPVLTGTGELFF. DNA for the CDR3: TGTGCCAGCTCACCAGTCCTTACGGGCACCGGGGAGCTGTTTTTT.

This sequence joins TRBV19 and TRBJ1-3; no clear D. CDR1 LNHDA and CDR2 SQIVND come from the germline V gene (reference sequence). V lost 0 bases to trimming and J lost 5 bases, with 8 bases between them. The CDR3 has 14 amino acids. The CDR3 DNA reads TGTGCCAGTAGTATAGATCCGCGGCGAAACACCATATATTTT. It encodes CASSIDPRRNTIYF.

The gene calls are TRBV24-1 and TRBJ2-1; TRBD2 matches 8 bases. The germline V gene encodes CDR1 KGHDR and CDR2 SFDVKD. This CDR3 contains 16 residues. Unmatched junction bases numbered 14, after V lost 2 bases and J lost 12 bases. CDR3 amino acids: CATSDWGSGVTMRQFF. The CDR3 DNA follows: TGTGCCACCAGTGATTGGGGTAGCGGGGTGACAATGAGGCAGTTCTTC.

The chain combines TRBV19 with TRBJ2-1, with 12 bases that match TRBD2. This CDR3 is 13 amino acids long. Losses at the gene ends were 5 bases for V and 7 bases for J; bases not matched to a gene: 0. CDR1 is LNHDA and CDR2 is SQIVND in the germline V gene (reference sequence). The CDR3 protein is CASSGTSGNEQFF. CDR3 sequence (DNA): TGTGCCAGTAGTGGGACTAGCGGGAATGAGCAGTTCTTC. Based on the CDR3 plus reference TRBV19 and TRBJ2-1, the full variable domain is DGGITQSPKYLFRKEGQNVTLSCEQNLNHDAMYWYRQDPGQGLRLIYYSQIVNDFQKGDIAEGYSVSREKKESFPLTVTSAQKNPTAFYLCASSGTSGNEQFFGPGTRLTVL.

The chain couples TRBV5-4 to TRBJ2-7, with a possible D match to TRBD2 (6 bases). The germline CDR1 and CDR2 sequences are SGHNT and YYREEE (reference sequence). The CDR3 totals 13 residues. Trimming removed 5 bases from V and 5 bases from J, with 14 bases in between. The CDR3 nucleotides are TGTGCCAGCAGACCCGGGGGTCACGACGAGCAGTACTTC. Translation: CASRPGGHDEQYF.

This chain uses TRBV18 with TRBJ2-6; TRBD1 matches 7 bases. V dropped 5 bases and J dropped 0; count of bases not matched to a gene: 7. Germline loops: CDR1 KGHSH, CDR2 LQKENI. The CDR3 is made up of 17 amino acids. The CDR3 is CASSSGQPNSGANVLTF. The CDR3 coding sequence is TGTGCCAGCTCATCGGGACAGCCAAACTCTGGGGCCAACGTCCTGACTTTC.

This sequence joins TRBV7-2 and TRBJ2-2; the match to TRBD2 covers 10 bases. The CDR3 totals 17 residues. V gave up 3 bases and J gave up 2 bases; unmatched junction bases: 6. Germline CDR1 SGHTA, CDR2 FQGNSA. The CDR3 DNA sequence: TGTGCCAGCAGCTTTGTAGCGGGAGGCCTAAACACCGGGGAGCTGTTTTTT. Translating gives CASSFVAGGLNTGELFF.

The gene calls are TRBV3-1 (or the pseudogene TRBV3-2) and TRBJ1-6; 7 bases line up with TRBD1. The germline V gene encodes CDR1 LGHDT and CDR2 YNNKEL (reference sequence). The J segment lost 8 bases and the V segment lost 6 bases, leaving 7 bases of the junction unmatched. The CDR3 is 14 amino acids. The CDR3 DNA reads as TGTGCCAGCAGTTCACAGGGGCGGTATTCACCCCTCCACTTT. The encoded protein is CASSSQGRYSPLHF.

J is TRBJ1-1 and V is TRBV7-9, with 10 positions matching TRBD1. V shed 0 bases and J 6 bases; nucleotides not matched to a gene: 10. From germline, CDR1 is SEHNR and CDR2 FQNEAQ (reference sequence). CDR3 length equals 17 residues. CDR3 DNA: TGTGCCAGCAGCTTAGCCACCGGGACAGGGGATTTCGCTGAAGCTTTCTTT. It specifies CASSLATGTGDFAEAFF.

This sequence joins TRBV2 and TRBJ1-2, with TRBD1 identical over 10 bases. J was trimmed by 8 bases and V by 1 base; bases with no gene match: 7. Germline assignment: CDR1 SNHLY and CDR2 FYNNEI. The CDR3 consists of 15 residues. The CDR3 DNA reads as TGTGCCAGCAGTGAAGTTGGGACAGGGGTCGGCGGCTACACCTTC. It yields the protein CASSEVGTGVGGYTF.

V and J are TRBV3-1 (or the pseudogene TRBV3-2) and TRBJ2-2, with 7 nucleotides matching TRBD1. The germline CDR1 and CDR2 sequences are LGHDT and YNNKEL (reference sequence). V lost 3 bases and J lost 6; bases outside the gene matches: 10. The CDR3 consists of 16 residues. CDR3 DNA sequence: TGTGCCAGCAGCCACCTTGGACAGGTTCCCCCCGGGGAGCTGTTTTTT. Residues: CASSHLGQVPPGELFF.

The chain is built from TRBV5-1 and TRBJ2-7, with D perhaps TRBD1 (5 bases). The CDR3 runs 15 residues. The V end was cut by 1 base, the J end by 0 bases, with 11 bases between. Germline values: CDR1 SGHRS, CDR2 YFSETQ. CDR3 nucleotide sequence: TGCGCCAGCAGCTTGTCCGGACACAGCTCCTACGAGCAGTACTTC. As protein: CASSLSGHSSYEQYF. Variable domain in full (rest from reference TRBV5-1 and TRBJ2-7): KAGVTQTPRYLIKTRGQQVTLSCSPISGHRSVSWYQQTPGQGLQFLFEYFSETQRNKGNFPGRFSGRQFSNSRSEMNVSTLELGDSALYLCASSLSGHSSYEQYFGPGTRLTVT.

This clone was counted between two and nine times. V and J are TRBV6-6 and TRBJ2-7; D gene unclear. The germline V and J ends were trimmed by 5 bases and 2 bases, with 7 bases remaining between them. The CDR3 sequence is 12 residues long. The germline V gene encodes CDR1 MNHNY and CDR2 SVGAGI (reference sequence). The DNA for the CDR3 is TGTGCCAGCAGTAACAGTGCCTACGAGCAGTACTTC. Protein sequence: CASSNSAYEQYF.

For the CDR3, the DNA is TGTGCCAGCAGCCCTATGTGGAGCGGGAGTGGGTCGGAGACCCAGTACTTC. Its translation: CASSPMWSGSGSETQYF. This chain connects TRBV7-8 to TRBJ2-5, with 8 bases lining up with TRBD2. In germline, CDR1 is SGHVS, CDR2 FQNEAQ. The CDR3 runs 17 residues. The trim removed 5 bases at V and 5 bases at J, leaving 16 bases unmatched.